This T cell receptor beta chain is drawn from a study of low-dose radiotherapy and immunotherapy resistance in tumors. Study at large: With 1 Gy per fraction every two weeks, Cohort 2 accumulated 13 Gy across 26 weeks.

Primers used for first-strand cDNA, a TRAV- and TRBV-specific set, covered both alpha and beta chains. For amplifying TCRs, the PCR ran for around 20 cycles with Phusion, which was used together with a constant-region primer and the adapter on the V primers. Isolated mRNA underwent amplification by in vitro transcription. TCRdb re-called the reads through MiXCR, storing one row per CDR3 protein. Of under 95,000 distinct CDR3 sequences in the sample, 18% were seen once. This CDR3 comprises 15 residues. The V segment lost 3 bases and the J segment 3 bases; nucleotides outside the gene matches: 4. Time point specified: before trial treatment.

The sample was PBMCs, taken before treatment. The J gene is TRBJ2-3, the V gene TRBV12-3 or TRBV12-4; 9 bases agree with TRBD2. This TCR came from a male donor with prostate cancer. The CDR3 sequence is CASSFRLAGTDTQYF. DNA for the CDR3: TGTGCCAGCAGTTTCCGGCTAGCGGGAACAGATACGCAGTATTTT.